The T cell receptor (beta chain) described here comes from a study of spatial heterogeneity in lung cancer. Germline CDR1 reads DFQATT; CDR2 reads SNEGSKA (reference sequence). The CDR3 runs to 17 residues. Trimming removed 1 base from V and 4 bases from J; junction bases left unmatched: 7. In the case of this clonotype: Its target is not known.

Notes on the study in general: It was found that expanded intratumoral alpha and beta TCR counts tracked tumor mutation counts. Numbers of ubiquitous and regional expanded TCRs tracked ubiquitous and regional nonsynonymous mutation counts, respectively.

Each CDR3 protein gets one entry after TCRdb re-called the 5' RACE reads with MiXCR. The sample consists of about 27,000 distinct CDR3 sequences, around 6.9% of them appearing once. Regarding time point: sample taken at primary tumor resection. No cell sorting; template was whole RNA from tumor, lung tissue or PBMC. This chain links TRBV20-1 with TRBJ1-6; 10 nucleotides match TRBD1. Sequenced here: lung tumor tissue, sampled at surgery. The source of this sequence is a male donor with early-stage non-small cell lung cancer. The CDR3 DNA is TGCAGTGCTAGAGTAGGACAGGGGGTGTCGTATAATTCACCCCTCCACTTT. Translating gives CSARVGQGVSYNSPLHF.